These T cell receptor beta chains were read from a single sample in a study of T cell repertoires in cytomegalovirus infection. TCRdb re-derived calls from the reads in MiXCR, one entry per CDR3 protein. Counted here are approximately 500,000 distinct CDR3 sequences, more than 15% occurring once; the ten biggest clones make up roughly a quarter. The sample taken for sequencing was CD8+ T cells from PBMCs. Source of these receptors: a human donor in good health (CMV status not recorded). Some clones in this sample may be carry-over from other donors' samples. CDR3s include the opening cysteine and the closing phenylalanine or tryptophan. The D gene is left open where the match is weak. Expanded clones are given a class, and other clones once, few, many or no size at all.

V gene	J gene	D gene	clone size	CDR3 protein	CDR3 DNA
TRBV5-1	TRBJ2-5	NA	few	CASRPLEQGRGETQYF	TGCGCCAGCAGACCCCTGGAACAGGGCCGCGGAGAGACCCAGTACTTC
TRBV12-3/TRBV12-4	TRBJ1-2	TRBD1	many	CASSFSGTGEGYTF	TGTGCCAGCAGTTTCTCAGGGACAGGGGAGGGCTACACCTTC
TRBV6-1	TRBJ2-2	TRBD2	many	CASSGLAGGPGNTGELFF	TGTGCCAGCAGCGGTCTAGCGGGAGGGCCGGGGAACACCGGGGAGCTGTTTTTT
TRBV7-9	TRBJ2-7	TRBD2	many	CASSPRLAYEQYF	TGTGCCAGCAGCCCCCGACTAGCGTACGAGCAGTACTTC
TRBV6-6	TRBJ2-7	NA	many	CASSNGPGEQYF	TGTGCCAGCAGCAATGGACCGGGCGAGCAGTACTTC
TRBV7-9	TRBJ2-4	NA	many	CASSLPREGGKNIQYF	TGTGCCAGCAGCTTACCTAGAGAGGGGGGCAAAAACATTCAGTACTTC
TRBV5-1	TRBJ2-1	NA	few	CASSLDGATYNEQFF	TGCGCCAGCAGCTTGGATGGGGCTACTTACAATGAGCAGTTCTTC
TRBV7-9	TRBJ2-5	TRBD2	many	CASSLSSGKETQYF	TGTGCCAGCAGCTTGTCTAGCGGTAAAGAGACCCAGTACTTC
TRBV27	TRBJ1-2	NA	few	CASSLSQSYYGYTF	TGTGCCAGCAGTTTATCACAGAGTTACTATGGCTACACCTTC
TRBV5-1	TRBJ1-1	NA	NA	CASSLAGGHTEAFF	TGCGCCAGCAGCTTGGCGGGCGGCCACACTGAAGCTTTCTTT
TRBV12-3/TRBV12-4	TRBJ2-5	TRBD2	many	CASSDSSGGQETQYF	TGTGCCAGCAGCGACTCTAGCGGGGGGCAAGAGACCCAGTACTTC
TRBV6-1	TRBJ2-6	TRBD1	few	CASSEKRGPGANVLTF	TGTGCCAGCAGTGAAAAAAGGGGGCCTGGGGCCAACGTCCTGACTTTC
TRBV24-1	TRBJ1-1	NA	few	CATSDLQGPAFF	TGTGCCACCAGTGATTTGCAGGGACCGGCTTTCTTT
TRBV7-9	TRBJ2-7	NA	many	CASSAEAGLAGF	TGTGCCAGCAGCGCCGAGGCGGGGCTGGCGGGCTTC
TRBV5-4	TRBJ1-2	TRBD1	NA	CASSFDRGHGYTF	TGTGCCAGCAGCTTTGACAGGGGCCATGGCTACACCTTC
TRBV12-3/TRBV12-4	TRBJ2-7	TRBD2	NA	CASSLREGYEQYF	TGTGCCAGCAGTTTAAGGGAGGGTTACGAGCAGTACTTC
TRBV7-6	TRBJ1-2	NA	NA	CASSFHTPRESYTF	TGTGCCAGCAGCTTCCACACCCCACGCGAGAGCTACACCTTC
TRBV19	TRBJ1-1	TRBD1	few	CASSMTGYEAFF	TGTGCCAGTAGTATGACAGGGTATGAAGCTTTCTTT
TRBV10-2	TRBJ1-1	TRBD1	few	CASGQGSMNTEAFF	TGCGCCAGCGGACAGGGTTCGATGAACACTGAAGCTTTCTTT
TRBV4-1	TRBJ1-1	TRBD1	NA	CASSQVGTGGIDTEAFF	TGCGCCAGCAGCCAAGTCGGGACAGGGGGGATAGACACTGAAGCTTTCTTT
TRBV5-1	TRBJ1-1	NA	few	CASRSHFMGRLNTEAFF	TGCGCCAGCAGATCTCATTTTATGGGCAGGTTGAACACTGAAGCTTTCTTT
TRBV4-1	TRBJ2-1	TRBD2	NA	CASSSGLAGFNEQFF	TGCGCCAGCAGCTCGGGACTAGCGGGTTTCAATGAGCAGTTCTTC
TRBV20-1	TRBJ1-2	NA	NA	CSARDGYTF	TGCAGTGCTAGAGATGGCTACACCTTC
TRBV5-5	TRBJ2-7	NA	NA	CASSLAGASPYEQYF	TGTGCCAGCAGCTTGGCTGGGGCCAGCCCCTACGAGCAGTACTTC
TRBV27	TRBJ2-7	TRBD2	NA	CATGSGSSYEQYF	TGTGCCACCGGTAGCGGGAGCTCCTACGAGCAGTACTTC
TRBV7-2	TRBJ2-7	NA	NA	CASRLIGGGLTYEQYF	TGTGCAAGCAGATTAATTGGTGGGGGACTGACTTACGAGCAGTACTTC
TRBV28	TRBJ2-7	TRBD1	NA	CASRVTGSSYEQYF	TGTGCCAGCAGGGTGACAGGGAGCTCCTACGAGCAGTACTTC
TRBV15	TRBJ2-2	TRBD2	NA	CATSRDFGTSGIWETGELFF	TGTGCCACCAGCAGAGATTTCGGGACTAGCGGGATATGGGAGACCGGGGAGCTGTTTTTT
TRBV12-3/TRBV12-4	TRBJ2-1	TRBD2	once	CASSFTGGNNEQFF	TGTGCCAGCAGCTTTACGGGGGGGAACAATGAGCAGTTCTTC